This T cell receptor (beta chain) came from a study of T cells in Graves' hyperthyroidism and ophthalmopathy. The CDR3 contains 15 residues. V was cut by 0 bases and J by 3 bases, with 10 bases left in between. CDR1 is SGHRS and CDR2 is YFSETQ in the germline V gene. From RNA transcripts, TCR beta CDR3 regions were amplified. HTBI primers were used for first-round RT-PCR of the TCR CDR3. One entry per CDR3 protein results from TCRdb running MiXCR on the multiplex PCR reads. This sample has under 650,000 distinct CDR3 sequences, with around 15% found just once. Uncontrolled infection, other autoimmune disease, pregnancy or lactation barred patients from enrollment. For the diagnoses, clinical symptoms, serum thyroxine and TRAb, thyroid ultrasound and orbital computed tomography were used.

The sequencing sample was made of blood. This chain joins TRBV5-1 and TRBJ2-1, with TRBD2 as a possible D gene (6 bases). The receptor was derived from a woman in her thirties with Graves' hyperthyroidism. The chain's CDR3 is CASSLALGGYNEQFF. CDR3 sequence (DNA): TGCGCCAGCAGCTTGGCACTCGGGGGCTACAATGAGCAGTTCTTC.